Listed here are 16 T cell receptor beta chains from one sample, sequenced in a study of metastatic and nonmetastatic thyroid tumors. TCRdb ran MiXCR on the PCR reads. Among tens of thousands of clones listed, approximately 4.1% were seen once. Thyroid surgery had not been preceded by any treatment in any patient. Material: blood. The source of these receptors is a female donor with papillary thyroid cancer or a benign thyroid nodule (not recorded which). Some clones in this sample may be carry-over from other donors' samples.

V and J are TRBV3-1 and TRBJ2-7; weak D call: TRBD2 (5 bases). The germline V gene has CDR1 LGHDT and CDR2 YNNKEL (reference sequence). CDR3 size: 12 residues. Trimming removed 6 bases at V and 2 bases at J, with 8 bases between. The CDR3 region has the DNA TGTGCCAGCAGTTATAGCGCCTACGAGCAGTACTTC. This codes for CASSYSAYEQYF.

This rearrangement joins TRBV29-1 to TRBJ2-1; D gene unclear. CDR1 is SQVTM and CDR2 is ANQGSEA in the germline V gene. CDR3 length: 15 residues. The V end was cut by 2 bases, the J end by 8 bases, with 19 bases between. The CDR3 nucleotides read TGCAGCGTTGAAAACCCCAGGTGCCGAGTGTATGAGCAGTTCTTC. It yields the protein CSVENPRCRVYEQFF.

With respect to this clone: Given the absence of the conserved phenylalanine or tryptophan at the CDR3 end, a read error is likely. The rearrangement links TRBV11-2 to TRBJ1-2; tentatively, D is TRBD1 (5 bases). Germline loops: CDR1 SGHAT, CDR2 FQNNGV. There are 13 residues in the CDR3. The V end was cut by 5 bases, the J end by 3 bases, with 10 bases between. CDR3 loop: CASSPSRDYGYTY. DNA of the CDR3: TGTGCCAGCAGCCCGAGCAGGGACTATGGCTACACCTAC.

Comment on this clone: The junction shows a germline mismatch at one end, possibly a read error. V and J are TRBV28 and TRBJ1-1; weak D call: TRBD1 (5 bases). This CDR3 comprises 16 residues. Germline loops: CDR1 MDHEN, CDR2 SYDVKM. CDR3 in amino acids: CVSSLRRQWVGTEAFF. The CDR3 DNA sequence: TGTGTCAGCAGTCTCCGACGACAGTGGGTGGGCACTGAAGCTTTCTTT. The entire variable domain, with the rest obtained from reference TRBV28 and TRBJ1-1, is as follows: DVKVTQSSRYLVKRTGEKVFLECVQDMDHENMFWYRQDPGLGLRLIYFSYDVKMKEKGDIPEGYSVSREKKERFSLILESASTNQTSMYLCVSSLRRQWVGTEAFFGQGTRLTVV.

The genes are TRBV18 and TRBJ1-6; D not certain. Germline loops: CDR1 KGHSH, CDR2 LQKENI. CDR3 size: 15 residues. The V end was cut by 5 bases, the J end by 0 bases, with 8 bases between. For the CDR3, the DNA is TGTGCCAGCTCAGGTGAATCCTCCTATAATTCACCCCTCCACTTT. It translates to CASSGESSYNSPLHF.

This clone has a count of ten or more. J is TRBJ2-1 and V is TRBV2; D might be TRBD2 (5 bases). This CDR3 contains 15 residues. Germline V lookup: CDR1 SNHLY, CDR2 FYNNEI. V was trimmed by 8 bases and J by 7 bases, leaving 21 bases between them. DNA of the CDR3: TGTGCCAGCTCTGCTTACTCGGGATTAAGGAATGAGCAGTTCTTC. Amino acid sequence: CASSAYSGLRNEQFF.

This clone was counted many times. The V and J genes are TRBV19 and TRBJ2-7; 12 bases fit TRBD2. In germline, CDR1 is LNHDA, CDR2 SQIVND (reference sequence). V was pared by 5 bases and J by 2 bases, with 4 bases of the junction left unmatched. This CDR3 has 15 amino acids. The CDR3 nucleotides read TGTGCCAGTAGTGTCTCTAGCGGGAGGGCCTACGAGCAGTACTTC. Protein sequence: CASSVSSGRAYEQYF.

This sequence joins TRBV5-1 and TRBJ2-1; 10 nucleotides line up with TRBD1. The CDR3 is 15 amino acids. J lost 5 bases, V lost 0 bases, and 2 bases had no gene match. Per germline, CDR1 SGHRS and CDR2 YFSETQ. The CDR3 region is CASSLGTGGNNEQFF. In nucleotides, the CDR3 is TGCGCCAGCAGCTTGGGGACAGGGGGGAACAATGAGCAGTTCTTC.

V and J are TRBV5-6 and TRBJ2-1, with D tentatively TRBD2 (5 bases). Trimming shortened V by 4 bases and J by 4 bases, and 18 bases separated the two germline ends. Germline values: CDR1 SGHDT, CDR2 YYEEEE. The CDR3 spans 16 residues. The CDR3 nucleotides read TGTGCCAGCAGCCTGGGTGTGGGAGTTACATACAATGAGCAGTTCTTC. Amino acid sequence: CASSLGVGVTYNEQFF.

This clone has just a few counts. At one end the junction does not follow the germline gene, possibly because of a read error. The V call is TRBV20-1, the J call TRBJ2-7, with D unresolved. The CDR3 has 15 amino acids. CDR1 and CDR2 from the germline V gene are DFQATT and SNEGSKA (reference sequence). CDR3 amino acids: CSSRSVVLKDYEQYF. CDR3 DNA: TGCAGTTCTAGATCGGTGGTTCTAAAGGACTACGAGCAGTACTTC.

This clone was detected many times. This sample also contains other DNA sequences that code for the same CDR3. The V call is TRBV20-1, the J call TRBJ2-5; 8 bases align to TRBD2. V shed 5 bases and J 2 bases; nucleotides not matched to a gene: 7. The CDR3 totals 14 residues. Germline loops: CDR1 DFQATT, CDR2 SNEGSKA (reference sequence). CDR3 amino acids: CSAPREGGQETQYF. Here the CDR3 DNA reads TGCAGTGCTCCTCGGGAGGGGGGACAAGAGACCCAGTACTTC.

This rearrangement joins TRBV20-1 to TRBJ2-1; possibly TRBD2 for D (6 bases). Between the trimmed V and J ends, which lost 2 bases and 2 bases, there was a span of 22 bases. This CDR3 spans 18 amino acids. Germline V gene sequence: CDR1 DFQATT, CDR2 SNEGSKA (reference sequence). As DNA, the CDR3 is TGCAGTGCTAGAACTTCTATCGGGAGTTTAAGCACCTACAATGAGCAGTTCTTC. Residues: CSARTSIGSLSTYNEQFF.

Points on this clone: With a much larger clone just one base away, this may be a read error. This rearrangement joins TRBV5-4 to TRBJ2-5; 10 nucleotides match TRBD2. The CDR3 consists of 15 residues. V lost 4 bases and J lost 4; bases outside the gene matches: 7. The germline V gene has CDR1 SGHNT and CDR2 YYREEE (reference sequence). The CDR3 DNA follows: TGTGCCAGCAGCCTTGAGCGGGAGGGTGGAGAGACCCAGTACTTC. As protein: CASSLEREGGETQYF.

The rearrangement links TRBV18 to TRBJ2-3; D gene ambiguous. The CDR3 consists of 14 residues. The germline V gene encodes CDR1 KGHSH and CDR2 LQKENI. V was trimmed by 3 bases and J by 4 bases, leaving 11 bases between them. The CDR3 loop is CASSPQAPPDTQYF. The CDR3 nucleotides read TGTGCCAGCTCACCGCAGGCCCCGCCAGATACGCAGTATTTT.

At least ten counts were recorded for this clone. The chain carries TRBV9 and TRBJ1-6, with D hard to call. V lost 3 bases and J lost 7, with 11 bases in between. Germline V gives CDR1 SGDLS, CDR2 YYNGEE. The CDR3 spans 14 residues. Here the CDR3 reads CASSGSGPNSPLHF. The CDR3, as DNA: TGTGCCAGCAGCGGCTCCGGGCCGAATTCACCCCTCCACTTT.

This clone showed up many times. The chain is built from TRBV9 and TRBJ1-3, with D tentatively TRBD1 (6 bases). Trimming took off 4 bases at V and 0 bases at J, with 11 bases between the two ends. Germline CDR1 and CDR2: SGDLS and YYNGEE. This CDR3 has 15 residues. CDR3 amino acids: CASSPGGPSGNTIYF. The CDR3 DNA reads TGTGCCAGCAGCCCGGGGGGGCCCTCTGGAAACACCATATATTTT.